This TCR beta chain was retrieved from a study of T cell responses to AZD1222 COVID-19 vaccine. General observations from the study: Reports say nearly half of spike-specific TCRs go after unmutated variant regions. Baseline serostatus was positive in only six or seven AZD1222 recipients.

Libraries were prepared by immunoSEQ multiplex PCR; TCRdb keeps only in-frame clonotypes and omits some of them. The table includes roughly 140,000 clones, approximately 88% detected once. A remark on this clone: Its antigen is as yet unknown.

The CDR3 is made up of 13 amino acids. CDR1 DFQATT and CDR2 SNEGSKA come from the germline V gene (reference sequence). Trimming pared 3 bases from V and 10 bases from J, leaving 16 bases between. Source: peripheral blood, taken on day 0 of MenACWY control vaccination. The V gene is TRBV20-1, the J gene TRBJ2-4; no clear D gene. This clonotype was obtained from an adult in good health. The CDR3 here is CSASAARVGIQYF. The CDR3 DNA reads TGCAGTGCTAGTGCCGCCCGAGTGGGTATTCAGTACTTC.